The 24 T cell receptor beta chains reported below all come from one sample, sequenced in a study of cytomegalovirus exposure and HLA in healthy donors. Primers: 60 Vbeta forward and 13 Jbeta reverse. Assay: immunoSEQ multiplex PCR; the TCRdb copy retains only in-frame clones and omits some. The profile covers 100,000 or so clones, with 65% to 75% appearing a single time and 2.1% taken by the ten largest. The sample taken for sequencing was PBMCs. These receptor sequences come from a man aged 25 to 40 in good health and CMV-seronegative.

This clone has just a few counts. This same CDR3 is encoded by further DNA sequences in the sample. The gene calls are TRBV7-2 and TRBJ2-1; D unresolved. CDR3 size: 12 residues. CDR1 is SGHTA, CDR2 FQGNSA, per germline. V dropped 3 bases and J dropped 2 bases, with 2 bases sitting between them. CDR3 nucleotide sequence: TGTGCCAGCAGCTTTACCTACAATGAGCAGTTCTTC. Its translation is CASSFTYNEQFF.

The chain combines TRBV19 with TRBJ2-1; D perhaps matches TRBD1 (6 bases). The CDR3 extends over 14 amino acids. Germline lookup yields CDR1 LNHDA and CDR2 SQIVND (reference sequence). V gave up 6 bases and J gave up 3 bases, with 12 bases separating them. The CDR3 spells CASSENRDYNEQFF. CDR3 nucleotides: TGTGCCAGTAGCGAGAACAGGGACTACAATGAGCAGTTCTTC.

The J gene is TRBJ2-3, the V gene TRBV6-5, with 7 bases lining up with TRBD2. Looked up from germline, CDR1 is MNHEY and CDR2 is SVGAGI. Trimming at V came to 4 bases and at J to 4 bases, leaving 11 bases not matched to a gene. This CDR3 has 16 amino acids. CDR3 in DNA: TGTGCCAGCAGTTTAACCAAGCGGGGTACGGCAGATACGCAGTATTTT. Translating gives CASSLTKRGTADTQYF.

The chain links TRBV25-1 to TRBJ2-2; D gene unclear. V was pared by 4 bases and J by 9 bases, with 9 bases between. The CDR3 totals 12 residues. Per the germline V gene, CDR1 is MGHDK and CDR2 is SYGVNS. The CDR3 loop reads CASSARFWELFF. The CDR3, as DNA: TGTGCCAGCAGTGCCCGTTTTTGGGAGCTGTTTTTT. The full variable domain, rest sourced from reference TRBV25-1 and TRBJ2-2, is EADIYQTPRYLVIGTGKKITLECSQTMGHDKMYWYQQDPGMELHLIHYSYGVNSTEKGDLSSESTVSRIRTEHFPLTLESARPSHTSQYLCASSARFWELFFGEGSRLTVL.

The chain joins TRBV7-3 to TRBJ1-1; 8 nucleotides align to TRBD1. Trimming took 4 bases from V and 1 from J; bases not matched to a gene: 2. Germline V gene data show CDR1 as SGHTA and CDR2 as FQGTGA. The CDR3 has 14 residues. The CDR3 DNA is TGTGCCAGCAGCTCCGACAGGGGGAACACTGAAGCTTTCTTT. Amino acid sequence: CASSSDRGNTEAFF.

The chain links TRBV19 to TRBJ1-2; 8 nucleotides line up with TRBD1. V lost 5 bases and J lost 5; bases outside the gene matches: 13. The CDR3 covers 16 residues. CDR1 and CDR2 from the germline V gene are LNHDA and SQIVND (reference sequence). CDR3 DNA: TGTGCCAGTAGTCCCCCAGACAGGGGCAAAACGTATGGCTACACCTTC. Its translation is CASSPPDRGKTYGYTF.

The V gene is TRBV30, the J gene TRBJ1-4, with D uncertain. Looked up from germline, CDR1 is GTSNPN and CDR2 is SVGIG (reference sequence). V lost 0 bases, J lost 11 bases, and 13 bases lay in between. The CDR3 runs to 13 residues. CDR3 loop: CAWSVGVGNKLFF. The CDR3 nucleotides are TGTGCCTGGAGTGTAGGAGTTGGCAACAAACTGTTTTTT. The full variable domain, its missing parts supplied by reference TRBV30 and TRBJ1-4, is SQTIHQWPATLVQPVGSPLSLECTVEGTSNPNLYWYRQAAGRGLQLLFYSVGIGQISSEVPQNLSASRPQDRQFILSSKKLLLSDSGFYLCAWSVGVGNKLFFGSGTQLSVL.

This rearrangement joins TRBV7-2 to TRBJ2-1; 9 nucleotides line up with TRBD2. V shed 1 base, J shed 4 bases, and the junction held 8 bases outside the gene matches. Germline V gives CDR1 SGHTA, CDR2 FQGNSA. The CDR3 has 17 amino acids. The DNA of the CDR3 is TGTGCCAGCAGCTTAGTTGGATCCAGCGGGAGGTACAATGAGCAGTTCTTC. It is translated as CASSLVGSSGRYNEQFF.

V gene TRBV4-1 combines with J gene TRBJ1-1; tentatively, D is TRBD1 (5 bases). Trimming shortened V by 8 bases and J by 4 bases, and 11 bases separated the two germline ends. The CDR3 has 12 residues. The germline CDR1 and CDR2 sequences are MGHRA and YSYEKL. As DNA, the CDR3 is TGCGCCAGCGGTCAGGGATCCACTGAAGCTTTCTTT. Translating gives CASGQGSTEAFF.

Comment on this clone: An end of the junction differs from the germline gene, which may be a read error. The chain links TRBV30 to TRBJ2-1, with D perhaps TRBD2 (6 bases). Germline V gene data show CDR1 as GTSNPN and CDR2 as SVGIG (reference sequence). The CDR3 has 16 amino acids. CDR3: CAWGDSEARGYNEQLF. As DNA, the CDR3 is TGTGCCTGGGGGGACTCGGAGGCAAGGGGATACAATGAGCAGCTCTTC.

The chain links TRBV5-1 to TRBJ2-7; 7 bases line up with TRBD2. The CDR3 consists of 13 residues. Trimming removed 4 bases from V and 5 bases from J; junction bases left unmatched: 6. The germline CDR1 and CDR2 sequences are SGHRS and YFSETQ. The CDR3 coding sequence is TGCGCCAGCAGCCCGAGCGGGATCCACGAGCAGTACTTC. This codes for CASSPSGIHEQYF.

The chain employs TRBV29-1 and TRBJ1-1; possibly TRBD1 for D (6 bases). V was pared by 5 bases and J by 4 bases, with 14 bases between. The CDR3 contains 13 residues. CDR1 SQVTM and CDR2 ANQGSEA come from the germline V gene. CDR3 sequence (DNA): TGCAGCGTTTGGCTGACACAGGGCACTGAAGCTTTCTTT. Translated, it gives CSVWLTQGTEAFF.

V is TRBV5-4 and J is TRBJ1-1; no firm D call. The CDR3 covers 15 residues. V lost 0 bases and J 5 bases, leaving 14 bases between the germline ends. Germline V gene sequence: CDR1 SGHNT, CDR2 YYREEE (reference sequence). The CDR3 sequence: CASSLDTDRRTEAFF. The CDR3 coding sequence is TGTGCCAGCAGCTTGGATACAGACCGCAGGACTGAAGCTTTCTTT. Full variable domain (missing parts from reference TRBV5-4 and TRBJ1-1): ETGVTQSPTHLIKTRGQQVTLRCSSQSGHNTVSWYQQALGQGPQFIFQYYREEENGRGNFPPRFSGLQFPNYSSELNVNALELDDSALYLCASSLDTDRRTEAFFGQGTRLTVV.

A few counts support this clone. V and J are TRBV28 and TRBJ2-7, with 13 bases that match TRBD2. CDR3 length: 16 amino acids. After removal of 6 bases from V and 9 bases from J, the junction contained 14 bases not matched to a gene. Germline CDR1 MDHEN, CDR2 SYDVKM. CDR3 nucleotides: TGTGCCAGCAGGACACCGACTAGCGGGAGGTTTAGGGGGCAGTACTTC. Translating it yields CASRTPTSGRFRGQYF.

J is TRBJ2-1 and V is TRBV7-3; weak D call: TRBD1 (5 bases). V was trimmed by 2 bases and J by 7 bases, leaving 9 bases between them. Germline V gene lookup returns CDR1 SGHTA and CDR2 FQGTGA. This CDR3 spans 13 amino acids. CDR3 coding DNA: TGTGCCAGCAGCTTACCAGGGTCGAATGAGCAGTTCTTC. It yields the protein CASSLPGSNEQFF.

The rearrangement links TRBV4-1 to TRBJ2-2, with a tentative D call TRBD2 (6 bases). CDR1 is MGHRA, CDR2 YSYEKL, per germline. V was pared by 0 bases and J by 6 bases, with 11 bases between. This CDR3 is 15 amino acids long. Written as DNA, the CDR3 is TGCGCCAGCAGCCAAGAGGGGGAGGTTTCCGGGGAGCTGTTTTTT. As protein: CASSQEGEVSGELFF.

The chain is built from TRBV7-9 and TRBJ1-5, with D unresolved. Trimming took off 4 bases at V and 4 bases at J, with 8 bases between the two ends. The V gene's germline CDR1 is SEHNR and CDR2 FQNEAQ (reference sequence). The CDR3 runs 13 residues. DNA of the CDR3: TGTGCCAGCAGCTCAGGTCCTAATCAGCCCCAGCATTTT. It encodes CASSSGPNQPQHF.

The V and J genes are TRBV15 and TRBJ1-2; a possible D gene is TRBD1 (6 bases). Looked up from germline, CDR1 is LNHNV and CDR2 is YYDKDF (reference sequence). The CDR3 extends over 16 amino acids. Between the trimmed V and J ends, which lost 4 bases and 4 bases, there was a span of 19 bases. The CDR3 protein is CATSTTLQGQGYGYTF. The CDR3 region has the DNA TGTGCCACCAGCACCACCCTACAGGGTCAAGGCTATGGCTACACCTTC.

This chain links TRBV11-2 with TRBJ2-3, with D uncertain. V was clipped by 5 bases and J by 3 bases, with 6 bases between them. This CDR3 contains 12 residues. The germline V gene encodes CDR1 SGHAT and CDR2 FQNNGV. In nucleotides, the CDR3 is TGTGCCAGCAGCGCCCAGACAGATACGCAGTATTTT. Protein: CASSAQTDTQYF.

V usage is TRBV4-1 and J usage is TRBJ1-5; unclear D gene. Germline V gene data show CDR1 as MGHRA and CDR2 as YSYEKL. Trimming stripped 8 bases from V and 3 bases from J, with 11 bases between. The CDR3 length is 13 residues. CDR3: CASGRLFNQPQHF. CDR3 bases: TGCGCCAGCGGCAGGCTTTTCAATCAGCCCCAGCATTTT.

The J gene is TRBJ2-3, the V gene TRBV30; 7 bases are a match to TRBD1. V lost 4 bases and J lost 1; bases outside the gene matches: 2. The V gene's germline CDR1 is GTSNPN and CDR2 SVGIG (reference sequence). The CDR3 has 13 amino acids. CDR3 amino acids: CAWIGQGTDTQYF. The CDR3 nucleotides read TGTGCCTGGATCGGACAGGGCACAGATACGCAGTATTTT.

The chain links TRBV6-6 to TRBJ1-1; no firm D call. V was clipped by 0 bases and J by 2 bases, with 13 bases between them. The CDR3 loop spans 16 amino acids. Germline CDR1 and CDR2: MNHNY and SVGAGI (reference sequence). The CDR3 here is CASSYSSGILNTEAFF. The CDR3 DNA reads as TGTGCCAGCAGTTACTCCTCGGGGATACTAAACACTGAAGCTTTCTTT.

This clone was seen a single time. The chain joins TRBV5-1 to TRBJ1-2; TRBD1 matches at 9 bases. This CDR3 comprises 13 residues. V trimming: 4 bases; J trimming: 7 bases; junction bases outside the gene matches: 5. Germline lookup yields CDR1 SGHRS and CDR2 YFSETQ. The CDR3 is CASSAGTGCGYTF. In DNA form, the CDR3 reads TGCGCCAGCAGCGCCGGGACAGGGTGTGGCTACACCTTC.

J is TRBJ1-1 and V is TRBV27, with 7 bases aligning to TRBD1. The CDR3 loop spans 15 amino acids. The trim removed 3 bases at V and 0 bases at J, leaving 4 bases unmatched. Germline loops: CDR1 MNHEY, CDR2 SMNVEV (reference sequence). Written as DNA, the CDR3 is TGTGCCAGCAGTTTCCGGACAGGCCTGAACACTGAAGCTTTCTTT. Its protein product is CASSFRTGLNTEAFF.